The 29 T cell receptor beta chains below all came from one sample that was sequenced in a study of regulatory T cells in long-lasting Graves disease. Construction of TCR beta libraries relied on iRepertoire HTBI primers and on Arm-PCR targeting CDR3 regions. Using its own MiXCR run on the multiplex PCR reads, TCRdb lists one record per CDR3 protein. The table lists a few hundred thousand distinct CDR3 sequences, 20% to 25% of them singletons. Time point here: persistent/refractory GD, antithyroid drugs over 5 years with positive TRAb. The TCR library was made from RNA that had been extracted from PBMCs in TRIzol. The sequenced sample was peripheral blood mononuclear cells (PBMCs), obtained when the disease was refractory, from a patient treated with antithyroid drugs. The receptor set was obtained from a female donor with Graves disease.

The V call is TRBV20-1, the J call TRBJ2-7; possibly TRBD2 for D (6 bases). Trimming shortened V by 6 bases and J by 0 bases, and 15 bases separated the two germline ends. The CDR3 length is 14 residues. CDR1 and CDR2 (germline): DFQATT, SNEGSKA (reference sequence). CDR3 nucleotide sequence: TGCAGTGCAATTAGCGGCTCGAGCTCCTACGAGCAGTACTTC. Translation gives CSAISGSSSYEQYF.

There are many counts of this clonotype. This chain links TRBV12-3 or TRBV12-4 with TRBJ1-1; D might be TRBD1 (5 bases). The CDR3 contains 14 residues. V gave up 5 bases and J gave up 0 bases, with 10 bases separating them. This CDR3 reads CASSSRVMNTEAFF. In DNA form, the CDR3 reads TGTGCCAGCAGTAGCAGGGTTATGAACACTGAAGCTTTCTTT.

About this clonotype itself: The junction departs from the called germline gene at one end, perhaps through a read error. V usage is TRBV15 and J usage is TRBJ2-7; 7 bases align to TRBD2. Germline V lookup: CDR1 LNHNV, CDR2 YYDKDF (reference sequence). The CDR3 has 17 residues. CDR3 protein: CATNRVWGGELSYEQYF. The CDR3 bases are TGTGCCACCAACAGAGTCTGGGGGGGAGAGCTCTCCTACGAGCAGTACTTC.

This chain connects TRBV6-6 to TRBJ2-5; no clear D gene. Between the trimmed V and J ends, which lost 0 bases and 8 bases, there was a span of 7 bases. CDR3 size: 12 residues. Germline CDR1 reads MNHNY; CDR2 reads SVGAGI (reference sequence). The CDR3 DNA sequence: TGTGCCAGCAGTTACTCGTGGGATACCCAGTACTTC. It translates to CASSYSWDTQYF.

The V and J genes are TRBV5-1 and TRBJ2-4, with a tentative D call TRBD2 (7 bases). The CDR3 sequence is 16 residues long. The germline V gene has CDR1 SGHRS and CDR2 YFSETQ. V lost 1 base to trimming and J lost 2 bases, with 13 bases between them. CDR3 region: CASSLNGGPTKNIQYF. As DNA, the CDR3 is TGCGCCAGCAGCTTGAACGGGGGGCCGACCAAAAACATTCAGTACTTC.

This clonotype was counted at least ten times. CDR3 DNA: TGTGCCAGCAGCCGTCCCACTTATTTGGGACTAGCACGCTTAGGGGTGTACGAGCAGTACTTC. Translating it yields CASSRPTYLGLARLGVYEQYF. The chain joins TRBV12-3 or TRBV12-4 to TRBJ2-7; 9 bases align to TRBD2. J lost 4 bases, V lost 6 bases, and 28 bases had no gene match. The CDR3 loop spans 21 amino acids.

As for this clonotype: Being one base from a much bigger clone, this may be a read error. This chain links TRBV5-1 with TRBJ2-2; a possible D gene is TRBD1 (5 bases). The V gene lost 4 bases and the J gene lost 0 bases, with 10 bases spanning the gap. The germline gives CDR1 SGHRS, CDR2 YFSETQ. The CDR3 is 15 amino acids. CDR3 protein: CASSMQGTNTGELFF. CDR3 in DNA: TGCGCCAGCAGCATGCAGGGAACGAACACCGGGGAGCTGTTTTTT.

In this sample, this clonotype turned up many times. The rearrangement links TRBV6-1 to TRBJ2-5, with D maybe TRBD1 (6 bases). CDR3 size: 14 residues. The V end was cut by 6 bases, the J end by 7 bases, with 18 bases between. Germline-derived CDR1 and CDR2 are MNHNS and SASEGT. The CDR3 loop is CASRQWTADGTQYF. The CDR3 DNA is TGTGCCAGCAGACAATGGACAGCCGACGGGACCCAGTACTTC.

This chain links TRBV28 with TRBJ2-7; 12 positions match TRBD1. Germline CDR1 and CDR2: MDHEN and SYDVKM. The CDR3 runs to 14 residues. The V and J ends lost 8 bases and 5 bases, in that order; junction bases with no gene match: 7. This CDR3 reads CASEPGQGADEQYF. The DNA for the CDR3 is TGTGCCAGCGAACCGGGACAGGGGGCCGACGAGCAGTACTTC. Looking up the rest from reference TRBV28 and TRBJ2-7 gives the full variable domain: DVKVTQSSRYLVKRTGEKVFLECVQDMDHENMFWYRQDPGLGLRLIYFSYDVKMKEKGDIPEGYSVSREKKERFSLILESASTNQTSMYLCASEPGQGADEQYFGPGTRLTVT.

The chain combines TRBV3-1 with TRBJ1-1; unclear D gene. This CDR3 is 15 amino acids long. CDR1 and CDR2 (germline): LGHDT, YNNKEL (reference sequence). V lost 1 base and J lost 1, with 10 bases in between. The CDR3 DNA is TGTGCCAGCAGCCAAGGATCACACCAGAACACTGAAGCTTTCTTT. Amino acids: CASSQGSHQNTEAFF. Combining the CDR3 with reference TRBV3-1 and TRBJ1-1 gives the whole variable domain DTAVSQTPKYLVTQMGNDKSIKCEQNLGHDTMYWYKQDSKKFLKIMFSYNNKELIINETVPNRFSPKSPDKAHLNLHINSLELGDSAVYFCASSQGSHQNTEAFFGQGTRLTVV.

This clonotype was seen a handful of times. The CDR3 reads CASTPWGSLENSPLHF. The CDR3, as DNA: TGCGCCAGCACCCCGTGGGGCAGCCTTGAAAATTCACCCCTCCACTTT. The V and J genes are TRBV5-1 and TRBJ1-6; D may be TRBD1 (5 bases). The germline V and J ends were trimmed by 6 bases and 7 bases, with 20 bases remaining between them. From germline, CDR1 is SGHRS and CDR2 YFSETQ. CDR3 length: 16 residues.

The table lists this clonotype with many counts. This chain joins TRBV28 and TRBJ1-1, with D unresolved. Germline V gives CDR1 MDHEN, CDR2 SYDVKM. The CDR3 sequence is 14 residues long. V dropped 7 bases and J dropped 0 bases, with 12 bases sitting between them. The CDR3 coding sequence is TGTGCCAGCAAAATGGGGTCGGTGAACACTGAAGCTTTCTTT. Translation: CASKMGSVNTEAFF.

Comment on this clonotype: Since a much larger clone is just one base distant, this may be a read error. The chain has TRBV28 and TRBJ1-5; 7 positions match TRBD1. Trimming at V came to 7 bases and at J to 3 bases, leaving 21 bases not matched to a gene. This CDR3 contains 19 residues. Germline-derived CDR1 and CDR2 are MDHEN and SYDVKM. The CDR3 coding sequence is TGTGCCAGCAACCCGGTCAAAGCCCCCGGCAGGGGGTCCAATCAGCCCCAGCATTTT. It specifies CASNPVKAPGRGSNQPQHF.

The table lists this clonotype with many counts. The chain has TRBV12-3 or TRBV12-4 and TRBJ2-7, with TRBD2 matching over 8 bases. The CDR3 contains 20 residues. V shed 5 bases and J 0 bases; nucleotides not matched to a gene: 21. The CDR3 spells CASSRPPSGSAIVSSYEQYF. CDR3 DNA sequence: TGTGCCAGCAGTCGCCCCCCGAGCGGGAGCGCTATAGTTAGCTCCTACGAGCAGTACTTC.

This clonotype was detected only a few times. The rearrangement links TRBV19 to TRBJ1-1, with D tentatively TRBD1 (5 bases). The germline CDR1 and CDR2 sequences are LNHDA and SQIVND (reference sequence). The CDR3 sequence is 16 residues long. V was trimmed by 3 bases and J by 1 base, leaving 15 bases between them. CDR3 sequence: CASSITLGTGNTEAFF. As DNA, the CDR3 is TGTGCCAGTAGTATTACCCTGGGGACGGGGAACACTGAAGCTTTCTTT.

The V and J genes are TRBV7-6 and TRBJ2-2; D uncertain. This CDR3 is built from 17 residues. The germline CDR1 and CDR2 sequences are SGHVS and FNYEAQ. Trimming took 0 bases from V and 0 from J, leaving 11 bases between them. The CDR3 region has the DNA TGTGCCAGCAGCTTAGCGAAAGGAGCCGCGAACACCGGGGAGCTGTTTTTT. Translated, it gives CASSLAKGAANTGELFF.

The CDR3, as DNA: TGTGCCATCAGTGAAGGCACTGGGGCCAAAAACATTCAGTACTTC. Amino acids: CAISEGTGAKNIQYF. The V call is TRBV10-3, the J call TRBJ2-4, with unresolved D. The CDR3 covers 15 residues. The V and J ends lost 3 bases and 1 base respectively, with 10 bases between them. Germline values: CDR1 ENHRY, CDR2 SYGVKD.

This clonotype was seen at least ten times. V is TRBV5-1 and J is TRBJ1-2; D possibly corresponds to TRBD1 (5 bases). Germline CDR1 reads SGHRS; CDR2 reads YFSETQ. This CDR3 is built from 15 residues. Trimming shortened V by 3 bases and J by 4 bases, and 16 bases separated the two germline ends. CDR3 in amino acids: CASSSHLDRFYGYTF. CDR3 DNA sequence: TGCGCCAGCAGCTCACACCTCGACAGATTCTATGGCTACACCTTC.

This clonotype was picked up a small number of times. The V gene is TRBV27, the J gene TRBJ1-2; possible D gene TRBD1, 5 bases. The CDR3 has 13 amino acids. V was trimmed by 4 bases and J by 6 bases, leaving 12 bases between them. The germline V gene has CDR1 MNHEY and CDR2 SMNVEV (reference sequence). In nucleotides, the CDR3 is TGTGCCAGCAGTTCCCTGGGGCGCGATGGCTACACCTTC. Its protein product is CASSSLGRDGYTF.

There are a few counts of this clonotype. The CDR3 bases are TGTGCCAGCAGCCGCGGACTAGCGGGAGGTCTCTACGAGCAGTACTTC. It yields the protein CASSRGLAGGLYEQYF. The rearrangement uses TRBV11-2 and TRBJ2-7; TRBD2 agrees at 14 bases. The CDR3 is made up of 16 amino acids. The germline V gene has CDR1 SGHAT and CDR2 FQNNGV. J lost 3 bases, V lost 5 bases, and 6 bases had no gene match.

This clonotype has ten or more counts. The chain carries TRBV28 and TRBJ2-7; D not certain. The CDR3 covers 15 residues. The V and J ends lost 7 bases and 5 bases respectively, with 21 bases between them. Germline V gives CDR1 MDHEN, CDR2 SYDVKM. In nucleotides, the CDR3 is TGTGCCAGCACACCTGGAAGAGATGGAATCGACGAGCAGTACTTC. Translated, it gives CASTPGRDGIDEQYF.

This chain connects TRBV7-9 to TRBJ1-1, with 10 bases aligning to TRBD1. This CDR3 is built from 13 residues. V lost 5 bases, J lost 10 bases, and 7 bases stayed unmatched. CDR1 and CDR2 (germline): SEHNR, FQNEAQ (reference sequence). The CDR3 region is CASSLGQGDLAFF. Here the CDR3 DNA reads TGTGCCAGCAGCCTAGGACAGGGGGACTTAGCTTTCTTT. Combining the CDR3 with reference TRBV7-9 and TRBJ1-1 gives the whole variable domain DTGVSQNPRHKITKRGQNVTFRCDPISEHNRLYWYRQTLGQGPEFLTYFQNEAQLEKSRLLSDRFSAERPKGSFSTLEIQRTEQGDSAMYLCASSLGQGDLAFFGQGTRLTVV.

This clonotype has a count of ten or more. This chain joins TRBV12-3 or TRBV12-4 and TRBJ2-5, with D perhaps TRBD2 (5 bases). The CDR3 is 13 amino acids. Between the trimmed V and J ends, which lost 2 bases and 2 bases, there was a span of 6 bases. CDR3 loop: CASSLREQETQYF. CDR3 nucleotide sequence: TGTGCCAGCAGTTTAAGGGAGCAAGAGACCCAGTACTTC.

V and J are TRBV13 and TRBJ2-6; D is ambiguous. With 6 bases removed from V and 4 bases from J, the gap between germline ends came to 10 bases. The CDR3 contains 14 residues. The germline V gene has CDR1 PRHDT and CDR2 FYEKMQ (reference sequence). CDR3 coding DNA: TGTGCCAGCAGTTCCAATATGGGGGCCAACGTCCTGACTTTC. Protein product: CASSSNMGANVLTF.

This clonotype came up many times. The rearrangement uses TRBV11-2 and TRBJ1-1, with 10 nucleotides matching TRBD1. The CDR3 has 16 amino acids. Germline CDR1 and CDR2: SGHAT and FQNNGV. With V trimmed by 5 bases and J by 1 base, 7 bases remained unmatched. Here the CDR3 DNA reads TGTGCCAGCAGCCGGGGGACAGGGGCGTCGAACACTGAAGCTTTCTTT. As protein: CASSRGTGASNTEAFF.

This clonotype was observed at least ten times. The chain links TRBV11-3 to TRBJ2-7, with 7 bases lining up with TRBD2. The germline V gene encodes CDR1 SGHNT and CDR2 YENEEA. The trim removed 3 bases at V and 2 bases at J, leaving 7 bases unmatched. The CDR3 is 15 amino acids. In nucleotides, the CDR3 is TGTGCCAGCAGCTTCACGAGCGGGACGGCCTACGAGCAGTACTTC. It translates to CASSFTSGTAYEQYF.

The sample holds many counts of this clonotype. The chain couples TRBV12-3 or TRBV12-4 to TRBJ1-5; 7 bases align to TRBD1. With V trimmed by 6 bases and J by 4 bases, 9 bases remained unmatched. CDR3 length equals 15 residues. The CDR3 loop reads CASRRGQDYNQPQHF. CDR3 coding DNA: TGTGCCAGCAGGAGAGGACAGGACTATAATCAGCCCCAGCATTTT.

This clonotype was picked up many times. CDR3 in amino acids: CASGWTAGTVEQYF. The CDR3 DNA reads as TGTGCCAGCGGTTGGACAGCGGGCACCGTCGAGCAGTACTTC. J is TRBJ2-7 and V is TRBV11-2; D is perhaps TRBD1 or TRBD2 (6 bases each). Germline CDR1 SGHAT, CDR2 FQNNGV. V gave up 8 bases and J gave up 6 bases, with 20 bases separating them. CDR3 length equals 14 residues.

In this sample, this clonotype turned up many times. V usage is TRBV28 and J usage is TRBJ2-7; perhaps TRBD2 as D (7 bases). Per germline, CDR1 MDHEN and CDR2 SYDVKM. V dropped 5 bases and J dropped 0 bases, with 11 bases sitting between them. The CDR3 sequence is 14 residues long. CDR3 residues: CASSVGGLSYEQYF. The CDR3 coding sequence is TGTGCCAGCAGTGTGGGGGGGCTCTCCTACGAGCAGTACTTC.